This paragraph covers one T cell receptor beta chain sequence. TCRdb's table, derived via immunoSEQ multiplex PCR, lists solely in-frame clones and lacks some. The table shows 390,000 or so clones, with approximately 92% occurring only once. These data belong to a study of control samples from healthy donors and cancer patients. CDR1 is MDHEN and CDR2 is SYDVKM in the germline V gene. Deletions cut 4 bases from V and 4 bases from J, with 22 bases between. The CDR3 has 17 residues. V and J are TRBV28 and TRBJ1-2; D is possibly TRBD1 (5 bases). The sequenced sample consisted of PBMCs. The TCR sequence derives from a man aged 35 to 55 with head and neck cancer. The CDR3 nucleotides read TGTGCCAGCAGTTCTCCGACGGGCCTCGACAGTTTCTATGGCTACACCTTC. Protein: CASSSPTGLDSFYGYTF.